The 30 T cell receptor beta chains given below trace back to one sample, sequenced in a study of CD8+ T cells in alopecia areata. cDNA reverse transcribed from extracted RNA served as the sequencing template. Data came from immunoSEQ multiplex PCR; TCRdb stores just in-frame clones and leaves some out. Altogether about 200,000 clones are present, about 60% being singletons, with the ten largest covering approximately 0.45%. Sequencing used CD4+ T cells sorted from blood, obtained at week 0. The receptors originated from a human donor with alopecia areata.

This clone has just a few counts. V gene TRBV7-8 combines with J gene TRBJ2-5; D is perhaps TRBD2 (6 bases). CDR1 is SGHVS, CDR2 FQNEAQ, per germline. There are 14 residues in the CDR3. V lost 5 bases and J lost 0, with 10 bases in between. CDR3 in DNA: TGTGCCAGCAGCGTCAGGGACTACCAAGAGACCCAGTACTTC. It yields the protein CASSVRDYQETQYF.

This clone has a single count. The rearrangement links TRBV7-9 to TRBJ2-5; 8 bases fit TRBD1. With V trimmed by 5 bases and J by 5 bases, 10 bases remained unmatched. CDR3 length: 15 amino acids. Per germline, CDR1 SEHNR and CDR2 FQNEAQ (reference sequence). The chain's CDR3 is CASSARTGRRETQYF. In nucleotides, the CDR3 is TGTGCCAGCAGCGCCAGGACAGGGAGGCGTGAGACCCAGTACTTC.

This chain connects TRBV6-5 to TRBJ2-7, with 9 bases lining up with TRBD1. V shed 7 bases and J 4 bases; nucleotides not matched to a gene: 8. CDR1 MNHEY and CDR2 SVGAGI come from the germline V gene. This CDR3 spans 14 amino acids. The CDR3 region is CASTPDRGAYEQYF. The CDR3 DNA sequence: TGTGCCAGCACCCCGGACAGGGGAGCGTACGAGCAGTACTTC.

The V call is TRBV30, the J call TRBJ2-3; 9 bases line up with TRBD2. The germline CDR1 and CDR2 sequences are GTSNPN and SVGIG (reference sequence). The length of the CDR3 is 14 residues. Germline trimming cut 2 bases from V and 4 bases from J; bases unmatched to any gene: 4. The CDR3 region is CAWSKREVADTQYF. The CDR3 coding sequence is TGTGCCTGGAGTAAGCGGGAGGTGGCAGATACGCAGTATTTT.

The rearrangement links TRBV4-2 to TRBJ2-3; perhaps TRBD2 as D (6 bases). Germline V CDR1 and CDR2: LGHNA, YNFKEQ. The length of the CDR3 is 15 residues. Trimming removed 1 base at V and 6 bases at J, with 14 bases between. This chain's CDR3 is CASSQGVREKDTQYF. In nucleotides, the CDR3 is TGTGCCAGCAGCCAAGGGGTACGGGAGAAGGATACGCAGTATTTT.

The rearrangement uses TRBV7-9 and TRBJ2-3; D remains unclear. Per the germline V gene, CDR1 is SEHNR and CDR2 is FQNEAQ (reference sequence). V dropped 0 bases and J dropped 0 bases, with 4 bases sitting between them. CDR3 length equals 14 residues. CDR3 bases: TGTGCCAGCAGCTTAGCGCTTAGCACAGATACGCAGTATTTT. It translates to CASSLALSTDTQYF.

This rearrangement joins TRBV4-1 to TRBJ1-5; 8 bases are a match to TRBD1. V shed 3 bases and J 7 bases; nucleotides not matched to a gene: 11. Germline V gene lookup returns CDR1 MGHRA and CDR2 YSYEKL. The CDR3 sequence is 16 residues long. This CDR3 is CASSQGRTGIVQPQHF. The CDR3 DNA sequence: TGCGCCAGCAGCCAGGGGCGGACAGGGATTGTGCAGCCCCAGCATTTT.

The rearrangement links TRBV19 to TRBJ2-6; D call uncertain. The V and J ends lost 3 bases and 1 base respectively, with 7 bases between them. The CDR3 is 15 amino acids. Germline V gives CDR1 LNHDA, CDR2 SQIVND (reference sequence). The CDR3, as DNA: TGTGCCAGTAGTATTGAAGGGTCTGGGGCCAACGTCCTGACTTTC. Protein product: CASSIEGSGANVLTF.

The CDR3: CSVITSGSRTDTQYF. The CDR3 DNA sequence: TGCAGCGTTATCACTAGCGGGAGTAGAACAGATACGCAGTATTTT. V usage is TRBV29-1 and J usage is TRBJ2-3; 11 bases align to TRBD2. Germline-derived CDR1 and CDR2 are SQVTM and ANQGSEA. Trimming cost V 5 bases and J 3 bases; bases outside gene matches: 7. The CDR3 runs to 15 residues.

This clone has only one observation. A junction boundary mismatches the germline segment, possibly from a read error. This chain joins TRBV19 and TRBJ2-7; D gene uncertain. The CDR3 sequence is 15 residues long. The germline CDR1 and CDR2 sequences are LNHDA and SQIVND (reference sequence). The chain's CDR3 is CASSSSASKTYGQYF. The CDR3 DNA reads TGTGCCAGTAGTTCCTCGGCTTCGAAGACTTACGGGCAGTACTTC.

A single count supports this clone. The genes are TRBV15 and TRBJ2-7; no clear D gene. Looked up from germline, CDR1 is LNHNV and CDR2 is YYDKDF (reference sequence). The CDR3 has 14 residues. V shed 3 bases and J shed 2 bases, with 11 bases lying between them. The CDR3 coding sequence is TGTGCCACCAGCAGCGCCGGGCTCCCCTACGAGCAGTACTTC. Translation: CATSSAGLPYEQYF.

V and J are TRBV29-1 and TRBJ1-1; 8 nucleotides agree with TRBD1. CDR3 length: 13 residues. Germline trimming cut 7 bases from V and 4 bases from J; bases unmatched to any gene: 8. Germline CDR1 and CDR2: SQVTM and ANQGSEA. The CDR3 loop reads CSASQGVSTEAFF. CDR3 DNA: TGCAGCGCCTCACAGGGGGTGAGCACTGAAGCTTTCTTT.

The sample holds a few counts of this clone. The chain carries TRBV5-1 and TRBJ2-3, with D uncertain. Germline V gene lookup returns CDR1 SGHRS and CDR2 YFSETQ. The length of the CDR3 is 13 residues. Deletions cut 0 bases from V and 2 bases from J, with 4 bases between. The CDR3 spells CASSLGYTDTQYF. In nucleotides, the CDR3 is TGCGCCAGCAGCTTGGGCTACACAGATACGCAGTATTTT. Supplemented by reference TRBV5-1 and TRBJ2-3, the full variable domain reads KAGVTQTPRYLIKTRGQQVTLSCSPISGHRSVSWYQQTPGQGLQFLFEYFSETQRNKGNFPGRFSGRQFSNSRSEMNVSTLELGDSALYLCASSLGYTDTQYFGPGTRLTVL.

This clone was seen a few times. The gene calls are TRBV7-9 and TRBJ1-2, with a weak D call TRBD1 (6 bases). The CDR3 is 17 residues long. V dropped 5 bases and J dropped 1 base, with 20 bases sitting between them. Germline V lookup: CDR1 SEHNR, CDR2 FQNEAQ (reference sequence). The CDR3 loop is CASSRTGSLYLNYGYTF. The CDR3 DNA sequence: TGTGCCAGCAGCCGTACAGGGAGTCTTTACCTTAACTATGGCTACACCTTC.

The V gene is TRBV27, the J gene TRBJ2-7; a weak D match, TRBD2 (7 bases). Trimming pared 5 bases from V and 2 bases from J, leaving 13 bases between. The germline gives CDR1 MNHEY, CDR2 SMNVEV (reference sequence). The CDR3 is 14 amino acids. The CDR3 protein is CASSGEGGTYEQYF. The CDR3 bases are TGTGCCAGCAGTGGGGAGGGGGGAACCTACGAGCAGTACTTC.

This rearrangement joins TRBV2 to TRBJ2-7; D is undetermined. Germline assignment: CDR1 SNHLY and CDR2 FYNNEI. With 6 bases removed from V and 1 base from J, the gap between germline ends came to 4 bases. The CDR3 consists of 11 residues. As DNA, the CDR3 is TGTGCCAGCAGGTATTCCTACGAGCAGTACTTC. Its protein product is CASRYSYEQYF.

This clone was observed a handful of times. The chain uses TRBV29-1 and TRBJ1-2; 8 positions agree with TRBD1. Germline values: CDR1 SQVTM, CDR2 ANQGSEA. V was clipped by 6 bases and J by 3 bases; unmatched bases: 3. This CDR3 comprises 12 residues. In nucleotides, the CDR3 is TGCAGCGTGCAGGGGGCGGACTATGGCTACACCTTC. Protein product: CSVQGADYGYTF.

This chain links TRBV5-4 with TRBJ1-2; 10 positions match TRBD1. Trimming took 4 bases from V and 3 from J; bases not matched to a gene: 3. Germline CDR1 is SGHNT and CDR2 is YYREEE (reference sequence). This CDR3 contains 14 residues. CDR3: CASSMGTGDYGYTF. The CDR3 nucleotides read TGTGCCAGCAGCATGGGGACAGGGGACTATGGCTACACCTTC.

The chain has TRBV5-6 and TRBJ1-2; TRBD1 matches at 8 bases. This CDR3 is built from 13 residues. Germline CDR1 SGHDT, CDR2 YYEEEE. Trimming cost V 3 bases and J 6 bases; bases outside gene matches: 4. CDR3 sequence: CASSSRDRHGYTF. For the CDR3, the DNA is TGTGCCAGCAGCTCCCGGGACAGGCATGGCTACACCTTC. The full variable domain, completed using reference TRBV5-6 and TRBJ1-2, is DAGVTQSPTHLIKTRGQQVTLRCSPKSGHDTVSWYQQALGQGPQFIFQYYEEEERQRGNFPDRFSGHQFPNYSSELNVNALLLGDSALYLCASSSRDRHGYTFGSGTRLTVV.

In this sample, this clone turned up a few times. This chain uses TRBV5-1 with TRBJ2-2, with D possibly being TRBD2 (5 bases). The CDR3 sequence is 12 residues long. Germline values: CDR1 SGHRS, CDR2 YFSETQ. V was shortened by 4 bases and J by 6 bases, with 7 bases between the two germline ends. CDR3 protein: CASSLAPGELFF. CDR3 DNA: TGCGCCAGCAGCCTAGCTCCCGGGGAGCTGTTTTTT.

In this sample, this clone turned up a few times. This rearrangement joins TRBV6-1 to TRBJ2-3; tentatively, D is TRBD1 or TRBD2 (6 bases each). The CDR3 is made up of 15 amino acids. V gave up 2 bases and J gave up 2 bases, with 11 bases separating them. Per the germline V gene, CDR1 is MNHNS and CDR2 is SASEGT. The CDR3 loop reads CASSEKGGYTDTQYF. As DNA, the CDR3 is TGTGCCAGCAGTGAAAAGGGGGGTTACACAGATACGCAGTATTTT.

V usage is TRBV7-2 and J usage is TRBJ1-2; D is unresolved. V lost 1 base and J lost 7, with 7 bases in between. The germline V gene encodes CDR1 SGHTA and CDR2 FQGNSA. The CDR3 length is 12 residues. The chain's CDR3 is CASSLGVRGYTF. The DNA for the CDR3 is TGTGCCAGCAGCTTAGGGGTCCGTGGCTACACCTTC. Using reference TRBV7-2 and TRBJ1-2 for the parts outside the CDR3, the full variable domain is GAGVSQSPSNKVTEKGKDVELRCDPISGHTALYWYRQSLGQGLEFLIYFQGNSAPDKSGLPSDRFSAERTGGSVSTLTIQRTQQEDSAVYLCASSLGVRGYTFGSGTRLTVV.

V gene TRBV13 combines with J gene TRBJ1-1; no definite D call. The V end was cut by 6 bases, the J end by 4 bases, with 15 bases between. CDR1 PRHDT and CDR2 FYEKMQ come from the germline V gene (reference sequence). The CDR3 spans 14 residues. This chain's CDR3 is CASSSPLALTEAFF. The DNA of the CDR3 is TGTGCCAGCAGTTCCCCTTTGGCACTCACTGAAGCTTTCTTT.

This clone was seen more than once but under ten times. The rearrangement links TRBV29-1 to TRBJ1-2; no clear D. Germline V gene sequence: CDR1 SQVTM, CDR2 ANQGSEA. V was cut by 1 base and J by 1 base, with 19 bases left in between. The CDR3 is made up of 17 amino acids. CDR3 loop: CSVEGGSGPKGNYGYTF. The CDR3 DNA reads TGCAGCGTTGAAGGCGGGAGTGGCCCAAAGGGTAACTATGGCTACACCTTC.

The J gene is TRBJ2-7, the V gene TRBV9; no reliable D call. This CDR3 comprises 14 residues. V lost 4 bases, J lost 6 bases, and 17 bases lay in between. Looked up from germline, CDR1 is SGDLS and CDR2 is YYNGEE. This CDR3 reads CASSPTPGKGEQYF. The CDR3 nucleotides are TGTGCCAGCAGCCCAACCCCTGGGAAAGGCGAGCAGTACTTC. Full variable domain (outside the CDR3, taken from reference TRBV9 and TRBJ2-7): DSGVTQTPKHLITATGQRVTLRCSPRSGDLSVYWYQQSLDQGLQFLIQYYNGEERAKGNILERFSAQQFPDLHSELNLSSLELGDSALYFCASSPTPGKGEQYFGPGTRLTVT.

The CDR3 here is CASSSWTGWVSTEAFF. The CDR3, as DNA: TGTGCCAGCAGCTCATGGACAGGGTGGGTAAGCACTGAAGCTTTCTTT. The V call is TRBV5-6, the J call TRBJ1-1; 8 bases are shared with TRBD1. CDR1 SGHDT and CDR2 YYEEEE come from the germline V gene. V dropped 3 bases and J dropped 4; count of bases not matched to a gene: 11. This CDR3 has 16 amino acids.

This clone was seen only a few times. In DNA, the CDR3 is TGTGCCAGTAGTAGGGGACGGGTCTTAGCCAAAAACATTCAGTACTTC. It encodes CASSRGRVLAKNIQYF. The chain is built from TRBV19 and TRBJ2-4, with D perhaps given as TRBD1 or TRBD2 (5 bases each). Trimming took 4 bases from V and 0 from J, leaving 13 bases between them. Germline V gene lookup returns CDR1 LNHDA and CDR2 SQIVND (reference sequence). The length of the CDR3 is 16 residues.

The chain carries TRBV5-1 and TRBJ2-5; D remains unclear. Trimming left V 0 bases short and J 3 bases short, with 9 bases between. The CDR3 loop spans 14 amino acids. Germline V gene sequence: CDR1 SGHRS, CDR2 YFSETQ. The CDR3, as DNA: TGCGCCAGCAGCTTGGCGACTGGGAAAGAGACCCAGTACTTC. It translates to CASSLATGKETQYF.

V usage is TRBV2 and J usage is TRBJ1-4, with a weak D call TRBD1 (5 bases). The CDR3 totals 17 residues. Trimming took 2 bases from V and 5 from J, leaving 18 bases between them. The germline CDR1 and CDR2 sequences are SNHLY and FYNNEI. CDR3 nucleotide sequence: TGTGCCAGCAGTGAACGGGGCTGGCAAATGAGGAATGAAAAACTGTTTTTT. This translates into CASSERGWQMRNEKLFF.

This chain links TRBV4-1 with TRBJ1-2; no definite D call. Between the trimmed V and J ends, which lost 3 bases and 0 bases, there was a span of 5 bases. The CDR3 length is 13 residues. From germline, CDR1 is MGHRA and CDR2 YSYEKL. CDR3 loop: CASSQITNYGYTF. CDR3 sequence (DNA): TGCGCCAGCAGCCAGATTACTAACTATGGCTACACCTTC.